These T cell receptor beta chains were read from a single sample in a study of beta chain features in type 1 diabetes. Profiled with immunoSEQ multiplex PCR; TCRdb holds only in-frame clones, not every one. The sample holds 600,000 or so clones, roughly 13% seen once. The sequenced sample was naive CD4+ T cells from blood. Receptor source: a man between 18 and 35 years old with type 1 diabetes. Each CDR3 is given with its conserved first and last residue. The D gene is left open where the match is weak. Clone size appears in some rows only: once, few, many, or a class for an expanded clone.

D gene: -; J gene: TRBJ2-5; clone size: -; V gene: TRBV7-9; CDR3 protein: CASSFGGAETQYF; CDR3 DNA: TGTGCCAGCAGCTTTGGAGGGGCTGAGACCCAGTACTTC
D gene: TRBD1; J gene: TRBJ2-1; clone size: once; V gene: TRBV5-4; CDR3 protein: CASSVAGTGAYNEQFF; CDR3 DNA: TGTGCCAGCAGCGTGGCCGGGACAGGAGCCTACAATGAGCAGTTCTTC
D gene: -; J gene: TRBJ1-1; clone size: few; V gene: TRBV30; CDR3 protein: CAWSKQGNTEAFF; CDR3 DNA: TGTGCCTGGAGTAAACAGGGGAACACTGAAGCTTTCTTT
D gene: -; J gene: TRBJ2-7; clone size: few; V gene: TRBV5-4; CDR3 protein: CASSSGLLTTYEQYF; CDR3 DNA: TGTGCCAGCAGCTCGGGACTCCTCACCACCTACGAGCAGTACTTC
D gene: -; J gene: TRBJ2-5; clone size: -; V gene: TRBV29-1; CDR3 protein: CSVERGPRETQYF; CDR3 DNA: TGCAGCGTTGAGCGGGGGCCACGGGAGACCCAGTACTTC
D gene: -; J gene: TRBJ2-7; clone size: few; V gene: TRBV6-6; CDR3 protein: CASRGSYEQYF; CDR3 DNA: TGTGCCAGCAGGGGTTCATACGAGCAGTACTTC
D gene: TRBD1; J gene: TRBJ1-1; clone size: -; V gene: TRBV14; CDR3 protein: CASSPLGEGGDTEAFF; CDR3 DNA: TGTGCCAGCAGCCCGCTGGGGGAAGGGGGCGACACTGAAGCTTTCTTT
D gene: -; J gene: TRBJ1-2; clone size: -; V gene: TRBV7-9; CDR3 protein: CASSSLATYGYTF; CDR3 DNA: TGTGCCAGCAGCTCCCTAGCGACGTATGGCTACACCTTC
D gene: -; J gene: TRBJ1-5; clone size: -; V gene: TRBV2; CDR3 protein: CASRDSFPQHF; CDR3 DNA: TGTGCCAGCAGGGACAGCTTTCCCCAGCATTTT
D gene: -; J gene: TRBJ1-2; clone size: -; V gene: TRBV30; CDR3 protein: CAWSAGGLYGYTF; CDR3 DNA: TGTGCCTGGAGCGCGGGCGGACTCTATGGCTACACCTTC
D gene: -; J gene: TRBJ1-5; clone size: few; V gene: TRBV7-2; CDR3 protein: CASSLESLNQPQHF; CDR3 DNA: TGTGCCAGCAGCTTAGAGTCCCTTAATCAGCCCCAGCATTTT
D gene: TRBD1; J gene: TRBJ1-2; clone size: -; V gene: TRBV11-1; CDR3 protein: CASSFDRGPSGYTF; CDR3 DNA: TGTGCCAGCAGTTTCGACAGGGGGCCTAGTGGCTACACCTTC
D gene: TRBD1; J gene: TRBJ2-6; clone size: -; V gene: TRBV18; CDR3 protein: CASSGQGGGANVLTF; CDR3 DNA: TGTGCCAGCTCCGGACAGGGCGGCGGGGCCAACGTCCTGACTTTC
D gene: -; J gene: TRBJ2-1; clone size: -; V gene: TRBV5-6; CDR3 protein: CASSLATGNEQFF; CDR3 DNA: TGTGCCAGCAGCTTGGCGACAGGCAATGAGCAGTTCTTC
D gene: -; J gene: TRBJ2-5; clone size: many; V gene: TRBV10-3; CDR3 protein: CAIRNQETQYF; CDR3 DNA: TGTGCCATCAGGAACCAAGAGACCCAGTACTTC
D gene: -; J gene: TRBJ1-2; clone size: few; V gene: TRBV18; CDR3 protein: CASSPTGGYGYTF; CDR3 DNA: TGTGCCAGCTCACCTACGGGCGGCTATGGCTACACCTTC
D gene: -; J gene: TRBJ1-2; clone size: -; V gene: TRBV4-1; CDR3 protein: CASSSAGYYGYTF; CDR3 DNA: TGCGCCAGCAGCTCGGCAGGGTACTATGGCTACACCTTC
D gene: -; J gene: TRBJ1-5; clone size: once; V gene: TRBV2; CDR3 protein: CASTTGISPQPQHF; CDR3 DNA: TGTGCCAGCACAACAGGGATCTCACCTCAGCCCCAGCATTTT
D gene: -; J gene: TRBJ1-6; clone size: few; V gene: TRBV25-1; CDR3 protein: CASSETTRHSSYNSPLHF; CDR3 DNA: TGTGCCAGCAGTGAAACTACCAGACATAGCTCCTATAATTCACCCCTCCACTTT
D gene: -; J gene: TRBJ1-5; clone size: -; V gene: TRBV7-2; CDR3 protein: CASSQMWGPNQPQHF; CDR3 DNA: TGTGCCAGCAGCCAGATGTGGGGCCCCAATCAGCCCCAGCATTTT
D gene: -; J gene: TRBJ1-5; clone size: -; V gene: TRBV4-3; CDR3 protein: CASSQDLQGRQPQHF; CDR3 DNA: TGCGCCAGCAGCCAAGATCTACAGGGTCGTCAGCCCCAGCATTTT
D gene: TRBD1; J gene: TRBJ2-5; clone size: -; V gene: TRBV5-1; CDR3 protein: CASRDRGLIQETQYF; CDR3 DNA: TGCGCCAGCAGGGACAGGGGGCTCATCCAAGAGACCCAGTACTTC
D gene: -; J gene: TRBJ2-5; clone size: -; V gene: TRBV2; CDR3 protein: CASRREETQYF; CDR3 DNA: TGTGCCAGCAGGAGAGAAGAGACCCAGTACTTC
D gene: TRBD2; J gene: TRBJ2-1; clone size: -; V gene: TRBV5-5; CDR3 protein: CASSPHPGTSGGASYNEQFF; CDR3 DNA: TGTGCCAGCAGCCCCCACCCCGGGACTAGCGGGGGGGCGTCCTACAATGAGCAGTTCTTC
D gene: TRBD2; J gene: TRBJ2-1; clone size: -; V gene: TRBV6-6; CDR3 protein: CASTTMRGSYNEQFF; CDR3 DNA: TGTGCCAGCACCACGATGCGGGGGTCATACAATGAGCAGTTCTTC
D gene: -; J gene: TRBJ2-1; clone size: few; V gene: TRBV13; CDR3 protein: CASSPRHLYNEQFF; CDR3 DNA: TGTGCCAGCAGCCCCCGACACTTATACAATGAGCAGTTCTTC
D gene: TRBD1; J gene: TRBJ1-2; clone size: few; V gene: TRBV29-1; CDR3 protein: CSGQDAGGNGYTF; CDR3 DNA: TGCAGCGGCCAAGATGCAGGGGGCAATGGCTACACCTTC
D gene: TRBD2; J gene: TRBJ2-7; clone size: -; V gene: TRBV10-3; CDR3 protein: CAISGTGASGSFSYF; CDR3 DNA: TGTGCCATCAGTGGGACAGGAGCTAGCGGGAGTTTCTCTTACTTC
D gene: -; J gene: TRBJ1-1; clone size: -; V gene: TRBV5-1; CDR3 protein: CASSFLSSGTEAFF; CDR3 DNA: TGCGCCAGCAGCTTCCTATCAAGCGGCACTGAAGCTTTCTTT
D gene: -; J gene: TRBJ2-1; clone size: few; V gene: TRBV11-1; CDR3 protein: CASSLALLAHEQFF; CDR3 DNA: TGTGCCAGCAGCTTAGCGTTACTAGCCCATGAGCAGTTCTTC
D gene: TRBD1; J gene: TRBJ2-5; clone size: -; V gene: TRBV28; CDR3 protein: CASSGTGKTQYF; CDR3 DNA: TGTGCCAGCAGTGGGACAGGAAAGACCCAGTACTTC
D gene: -; J gene: TRBJ2-7; clone size: -; V gene: TRBV5-6; CDR3 protein: CASSLDRGSVIYEQYF; CDR3 DNA: TGTGCCAGCAGCTTAGACCGGGGCAGTGTGATCTACGAGCAGTACTTC
D gene: TRBD1; J gene: TRBJ1-5; clone size: few; V gene: TRBV9; CDR3 protein: CASGQGVDQPQHF; CDR3 DNA: TGTGCCAGCGGCCAGGGGGTGGATCAGCCCCAGCATTTT
D gene: TRBD2; J gene: TRBJ2-1; clone size: few; V gene: TRBV7-2; CDR3 protein: CASSLSTSGLHNEQFF; CDR3 DNA: TGTGCCAGCAGCTTAAGTACTAGCGGGCTACACAATGAGCAGTTCTTC
D gene: -; J gene: TRBJ2-1; clone size: -; V gene: TRBV2; CDR3 protein: CASTLGAYNEQFF; CDR3 DNA: TGTGCCAGCACCCTAGGGGCCTACAATGAGCAGTTCTTC
D gene: -; J gene: TRBJ1-1; clone size: -; V gene: TRBV2; CDR3 protein: CASSEALLGTEAFF; CDR3 DNA: TGTGCCAGCAGTGAAGCGCTTCTGGGAACTGAAGCTTTCTTT
D gene: -; J gene: TRBJ2-7; clone size: few; V gene: TRBV23-1; CDR3 protein: CASRGDRRSYEQYF; CDR3 DNA: TGCGCCAGCAGGGGCGACAGACGGAGCTACGAGCAGTACTTC
D gene: -; J gene: TRBJ1-5; clone size: few; V gene: TRBV30; CDR3 protein: CAWGSGTGGNQPQHF; CDR3 DNA: TGTGCCTGGGGATCGGGGACTGGGGGAAATCAGCCCCAGCATTTT
D gene: -; J gene: TRBJ2-6; clone size: -; V gene: TRBV18; CDR3 protein: CASSPYTSSGANVLTF; CDR3 DNA: TGTGCCAGCTCACCGTACACGAGCTCTGGGGCCAACGTCCTGACTTTC
D gene: -; J gene: TRBJ1-1; clone size: -; V gene: TRBV4-3; CDR3 protein: CASSQEWTTEAFF; CDR3 DNA: TGCGCCAGCAGCCAAGAGTGGACCACTGAAGCTTTCTTT